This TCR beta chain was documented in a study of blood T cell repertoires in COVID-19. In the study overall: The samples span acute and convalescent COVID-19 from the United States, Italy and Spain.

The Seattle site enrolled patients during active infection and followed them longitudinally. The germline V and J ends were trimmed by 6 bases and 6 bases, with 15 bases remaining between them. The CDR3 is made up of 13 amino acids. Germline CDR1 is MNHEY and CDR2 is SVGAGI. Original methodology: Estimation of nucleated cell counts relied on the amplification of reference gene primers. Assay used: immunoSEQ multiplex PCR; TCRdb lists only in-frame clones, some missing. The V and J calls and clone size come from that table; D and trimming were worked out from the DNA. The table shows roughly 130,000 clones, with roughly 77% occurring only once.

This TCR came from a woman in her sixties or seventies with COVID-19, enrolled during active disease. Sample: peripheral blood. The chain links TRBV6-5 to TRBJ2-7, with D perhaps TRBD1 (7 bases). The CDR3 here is CASRGQGGREQYF. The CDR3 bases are TGTGCCAGCAGGGGTCAGGGGGGACGCGAGCAGTACTTC.